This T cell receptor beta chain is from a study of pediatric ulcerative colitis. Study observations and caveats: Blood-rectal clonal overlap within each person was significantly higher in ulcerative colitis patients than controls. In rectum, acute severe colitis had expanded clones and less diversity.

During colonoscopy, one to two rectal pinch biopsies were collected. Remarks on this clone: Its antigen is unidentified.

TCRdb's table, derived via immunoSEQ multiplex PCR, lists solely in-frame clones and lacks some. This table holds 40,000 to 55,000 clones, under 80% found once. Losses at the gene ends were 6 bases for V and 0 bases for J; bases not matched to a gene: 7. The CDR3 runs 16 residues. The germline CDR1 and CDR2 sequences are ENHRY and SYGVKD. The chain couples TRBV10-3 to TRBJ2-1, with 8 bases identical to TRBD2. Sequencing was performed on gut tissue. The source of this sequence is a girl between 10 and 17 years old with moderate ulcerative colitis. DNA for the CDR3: TGTGCCATCAGCGATGTAGCGGGACACTCCTACAATGAGCAGTTCTTC. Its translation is CAISDVAGHSYNEQFF.